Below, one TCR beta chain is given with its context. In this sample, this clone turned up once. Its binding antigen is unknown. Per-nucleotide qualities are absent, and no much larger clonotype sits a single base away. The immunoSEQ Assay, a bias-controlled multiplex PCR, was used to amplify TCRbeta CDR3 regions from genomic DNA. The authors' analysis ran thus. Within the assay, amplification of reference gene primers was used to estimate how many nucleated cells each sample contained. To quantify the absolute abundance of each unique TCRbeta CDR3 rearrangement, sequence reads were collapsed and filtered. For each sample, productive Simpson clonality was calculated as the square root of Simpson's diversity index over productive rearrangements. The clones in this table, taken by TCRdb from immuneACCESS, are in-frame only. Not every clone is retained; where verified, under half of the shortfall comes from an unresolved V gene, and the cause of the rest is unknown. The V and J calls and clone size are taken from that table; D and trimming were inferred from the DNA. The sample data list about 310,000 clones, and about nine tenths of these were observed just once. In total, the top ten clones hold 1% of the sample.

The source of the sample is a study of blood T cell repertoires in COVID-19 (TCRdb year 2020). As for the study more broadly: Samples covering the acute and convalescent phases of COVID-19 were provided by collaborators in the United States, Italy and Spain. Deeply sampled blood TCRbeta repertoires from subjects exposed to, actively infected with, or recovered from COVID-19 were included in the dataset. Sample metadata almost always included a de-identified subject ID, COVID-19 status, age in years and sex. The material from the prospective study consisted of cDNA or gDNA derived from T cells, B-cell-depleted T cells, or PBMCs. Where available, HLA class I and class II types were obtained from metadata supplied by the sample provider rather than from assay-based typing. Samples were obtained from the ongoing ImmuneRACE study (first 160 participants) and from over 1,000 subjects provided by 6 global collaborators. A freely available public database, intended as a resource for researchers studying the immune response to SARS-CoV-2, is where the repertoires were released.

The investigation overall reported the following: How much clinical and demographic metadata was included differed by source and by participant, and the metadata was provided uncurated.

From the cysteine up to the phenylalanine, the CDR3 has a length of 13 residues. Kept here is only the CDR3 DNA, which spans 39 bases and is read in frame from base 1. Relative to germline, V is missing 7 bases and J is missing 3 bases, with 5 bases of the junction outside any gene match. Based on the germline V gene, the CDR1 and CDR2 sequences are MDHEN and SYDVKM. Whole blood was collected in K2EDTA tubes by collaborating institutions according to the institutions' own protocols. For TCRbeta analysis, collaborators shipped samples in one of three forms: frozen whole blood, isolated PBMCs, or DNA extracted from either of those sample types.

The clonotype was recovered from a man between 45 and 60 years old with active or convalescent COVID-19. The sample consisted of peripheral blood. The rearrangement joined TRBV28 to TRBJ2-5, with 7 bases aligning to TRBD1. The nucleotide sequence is TGTGCCAGCACCACCGGGACAGAAGAGACCCAGTACTTC. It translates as CASTTGTEETQYF.